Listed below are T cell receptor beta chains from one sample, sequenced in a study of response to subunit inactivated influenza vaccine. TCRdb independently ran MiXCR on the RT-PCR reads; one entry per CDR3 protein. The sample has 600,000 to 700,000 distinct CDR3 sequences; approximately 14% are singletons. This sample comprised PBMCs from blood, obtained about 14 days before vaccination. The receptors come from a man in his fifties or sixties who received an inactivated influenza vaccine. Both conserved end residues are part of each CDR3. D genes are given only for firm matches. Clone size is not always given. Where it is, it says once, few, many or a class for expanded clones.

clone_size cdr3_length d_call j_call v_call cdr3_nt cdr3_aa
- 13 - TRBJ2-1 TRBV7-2 TGTGCCAGCAGCTTACGTCTCCGCAATGAGCAGTTCTTC CASSLRLRNEQFF
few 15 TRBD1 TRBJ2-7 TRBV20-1 TGCAGTGCTAGACCGAACCGGGACAGTACCTACGAGCAGTACTTC CSARPNRDSTYEQYF
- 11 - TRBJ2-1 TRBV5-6 TGTGCCAGCAGCGCCTACTATGAGCAGTTCTTC CASSAYYEQFF
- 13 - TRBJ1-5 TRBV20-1 TGCAGTGCTAGAGAATACGGGAATCAGCCCCAGCATTTT CSAREYGNQPQHF
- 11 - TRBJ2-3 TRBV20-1 TGCAGTGCTTACGGAGGAGATACGCAGTATTTT CSAYGGDTQYF
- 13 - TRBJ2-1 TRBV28 TGTGCCAGCAGGGGGGGTTGGAACAATGAGCAGTTCTTC CASRGGWNNEQFF
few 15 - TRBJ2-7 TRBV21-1 TGTGCCAGCAGCAAATGTAGCCAGGGGTTATACGAGCAGTACTTC CASSKCSQGLYEQYF
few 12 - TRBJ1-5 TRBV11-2 TGTGCCAGCAGCACCTGGGGTCGGCCCCAGCATTTT CASSTWGRPQHF
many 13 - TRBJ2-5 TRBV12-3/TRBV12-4 TGTGCCAGCAGTTTAGAGGGATCACAGACCCAGTACTTC CASSLEGSQTQYF
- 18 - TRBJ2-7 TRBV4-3 TGCGCCAGCAGCCAAGATCTAGTGGCGGGTAGCGGCCCCTACGAGCAGTACTTC CASSQDLVAGSGPYEQYF
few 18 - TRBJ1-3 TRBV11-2 TGTGCCAGCAGCTTAGATCTGCGTGGAGAGCACTCTGGAAACACCATATATTTT CASSLDLRGEHSGNTIYF
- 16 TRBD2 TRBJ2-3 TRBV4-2 TGTGCCAGCAGCCAAAGTCGGGGGGGATTCACAGATACGCAGTATTTT CASSQSRGGFTDTQYF
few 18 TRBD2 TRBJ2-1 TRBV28 TGTGCCAGCAGTATCACGGGACTAGCGGACAGCTCCTACAATGAGCAGTTCTTC CASSITGLADSSYNEQFF
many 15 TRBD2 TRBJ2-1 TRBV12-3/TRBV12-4 TGTGCCAGCAGTTTTGAAGGCGGGAGGGCCAAGGAGCAGTTCTTC CASSFEGGRAKEQFF
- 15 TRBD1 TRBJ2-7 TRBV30 TGTGCCTGGAGACCGGCCGGGACAGGGGTCGCCGAGCAGTACTTC CAWRPAGTGVAEQYF
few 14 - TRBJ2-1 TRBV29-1 TGCAGCGTTCGAACAGCGATTTCATCCGGTGAGCAGTTCTTC CSVRTAISSGEQFF
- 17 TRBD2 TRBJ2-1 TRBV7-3 TGTGCCAGCAGCTTAATGGGAGGCAGCGGGAGGTGGGATGAGCAGTTCTTC CASSLMGGSGRWDEQFF
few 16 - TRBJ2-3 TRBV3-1 TGTGCCAGCAGCCAAGGCAGCACGACTAGGCGGGATACGCAGTATTTT CASSQGSTTRRDTQYF
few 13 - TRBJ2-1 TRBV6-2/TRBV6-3 TGTGCCAGCACTGGACACAACTACAATGAGCAGTTCTTC CASTGHNYNEQFF
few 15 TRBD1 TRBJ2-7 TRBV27 TGTGCCAGCAGTTTATCGAGTCAGGGGGCTTACGAGCAGTACTTC CASSLSSQGAYEQYF
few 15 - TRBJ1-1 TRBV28 TGTGCCAGCAGTTTAGCCGGGAGGTCCACTTACGAAGCTTTCTTT CASSLAGRSTYEAFF
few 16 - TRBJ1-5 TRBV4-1 TGCGCCAGCAGCCAACCAATCCGGGGGGCCAATCAGCCCCAGCATTTT CASSQPIRGANQPQHF
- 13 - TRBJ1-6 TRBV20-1 TGCAGTGCTCGGGACACTCCAGGTTCACCCCTCCACTTT CSARDTPGSPLHF
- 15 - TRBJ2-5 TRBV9 TGTGCCAGCAGCGTGGATCCGAGGGCCCGGGAGACCCAGTACTTC CASSVDPRARETQYF
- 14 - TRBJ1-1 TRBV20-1 TGCAGTGCCGATCCCGGACGGAGACCCACTGAAGCTTTCTTT CSADPGRRPTEAFF
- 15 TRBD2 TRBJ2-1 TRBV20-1 TGCAGTGCCCGGGGGGCGGGAGGGGTCGTCTATGAGCAGTTCTTC CSARGAGGVVYEQFF
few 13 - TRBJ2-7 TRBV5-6 TGTGCCAGCAGATCTGGGACGGTTGGCGAGCAGTACTTC CASRSGTVGEQYF
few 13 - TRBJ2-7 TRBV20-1 TGCAGTGCTCCCCGACAGGGAGGCCTCGAGCAGTACTTC CSAPRQGGLEQYF
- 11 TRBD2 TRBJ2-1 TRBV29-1 TGCAGCGTCCTAACTAGCGATGAGCAGTTCTTC CSVLTSDEQFF
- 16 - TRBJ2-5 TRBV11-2 TGTGCCAGCAGCTTAGTACAGGGAGGTGTTTTAGAGACCCAGTACTTC CASSLVQGGVLETQYF
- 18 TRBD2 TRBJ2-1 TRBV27 TGTGCCAGCAGTTTGCTCGTCGGGCGGGAGCCCCTCTACAATGAGCAGTTCTTC CASSLLVGREPLYNEQFF
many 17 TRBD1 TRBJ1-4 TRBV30 TGTGCCTGGAGTGACCCGGGACAGGGGGCTTATACTGAAAAACTGTTTTTT CAWSDPGQGAYTEKLFF
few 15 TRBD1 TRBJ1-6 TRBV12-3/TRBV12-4 TGTGCCAGCAGTCCGACCGGGACAGGGGATTCACCCCTCCACTTT CASSPTGTGDSPLHF
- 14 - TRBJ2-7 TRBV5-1 TGCGCCAGCAGCTCTTGGGGGACAACCTACGAGCAGTACTTC CASSSWGTTYEQYF
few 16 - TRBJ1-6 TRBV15 TGTGCCACCAGCAGCGCCCCCTCCCGGGGGTATTCACCCCTCCACTTT CATSSAPSRGYSPLHF
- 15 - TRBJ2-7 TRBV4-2 TGTGCCAGCAGCCAAGGGGACCAGATCTCCTACGAGCAGTACTTC CASSQGDQISYEQYF
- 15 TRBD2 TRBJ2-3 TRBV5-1 TGCGCCAGCAGCCAGACTAGCGGGGGGGCAGATACGCAGTATTTT CASSQTSGGADTQYF
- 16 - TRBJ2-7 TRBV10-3 TGTGCCATCAGCCACCCCCGGGACACCACCTCCTACGAGCAGTACTTC CAISHPRDTTSYEQYF
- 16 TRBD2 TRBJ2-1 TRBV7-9 TGTGCCAGCAGCTCCCCTCTAGCGGGGGGGGTAGGGGAGCAGTTCTTC CASSSPLAGGVGEQFF
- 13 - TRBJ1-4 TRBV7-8 TGTGCCAGCAGCTTTCGGGTGTACGAAAAACTGTTTTTT CASSFRVYEKLFF
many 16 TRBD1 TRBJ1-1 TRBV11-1 TGTGCCAGCAGCTCTAGCAGGGGACAGGAGAACACTGAAGCTTTCTTT CASSSSRGQENTEAFF
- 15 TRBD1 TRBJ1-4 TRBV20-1 TGCAGTGCTAGGGGACAGGGAACAACTAATGAAAAACTGTTTTTT CSARGQGTTNEKLFF
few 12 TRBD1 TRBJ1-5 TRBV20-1 TGCAGTGCTGACAGGGGCAATCAGCCCCAGCATTTT CSADRGNQPQHF
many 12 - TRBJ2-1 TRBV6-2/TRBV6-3 TGTGCCAGCAGTCCGACAGACAATGAGCAGTTCTTC CASSPTDNEQFF
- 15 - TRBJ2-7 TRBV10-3 TGTGCCATCAGTGAAGGTTTGCTGGGGTCCTACGAGCAGTACTTC CAISEGLLGSYEQYF
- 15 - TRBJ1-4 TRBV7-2 TGTGCCAGCAGCCCGCCCGGTATACCTGGGGAAAAACTGTTTTTT CASSPPGIPGEKLFF
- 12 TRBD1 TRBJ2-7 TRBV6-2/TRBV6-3 TGTGCCAGCGGGACAGGGGTCGGGGAGCAGTACTTC CASGTGVGEQYF
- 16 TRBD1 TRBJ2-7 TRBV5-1 TGCGCCAGCAGCCCCGACACCGGGACAGGGGCCTACGAGCAGTACTTC CASSPDTGTGAYEQYF
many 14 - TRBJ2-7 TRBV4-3 TGCGCCAGCAGCCAAGAGCTCAGATCCTACGAGCAGTACTTC CASSQELRSYEQYF
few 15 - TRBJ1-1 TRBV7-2 TGTGCCAGCAGCTGGGCAGGGGAGTTCGGCATAGAAGCTTTCTTT CASSWAGEFGIEAFF
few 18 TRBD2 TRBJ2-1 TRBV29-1 TGCAGCGTTGTGAAAATAATAGCGGGAGGGCCCTCCTACAATGAGCAGTTCTTC CSVVKIIAGGPSYNEQFF
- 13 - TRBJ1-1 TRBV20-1 TGCAGTGCTAGAGATGGGGGGACCACTGAAGCTTTCTTT CSARDGGTTEAFF
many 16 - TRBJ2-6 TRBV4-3 TGCGCCAGCAGCCAAGAAAGGGGGTCTGGGGCCAACGTCCTGACTTTC CASSQERGSGANVLTF
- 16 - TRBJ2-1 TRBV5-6 TGTGCCAGCAGCTTGGAAGGGACACTGTCATACAATGAGCAGTTCTTC CASSLEGTLSYNEQFF
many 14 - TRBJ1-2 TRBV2 TGTGCCAGCAGTGAAGATGGCAGGGATTTTGGCTACACCTTC CASSEDGRDFGYTF
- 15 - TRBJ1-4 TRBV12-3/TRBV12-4 TGTGCCAGCAGTTTATCTCGGACTGCTGTTGAAAAACTGTTTTTT CASSLSRTAVEKLFF
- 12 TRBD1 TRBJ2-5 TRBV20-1 TGCAGTGCTCCGGGACAGCAAGAGACCCAGTACTTC CSAPGQQETQYF
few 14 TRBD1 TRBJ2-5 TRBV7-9 TGTGCCAGCAGCGCCCGGGACAGGGCAGAGACCCAGTACTTC CASSARDRAETQYF